This TCR beta chain was sequenced in a study of T cell responses to AZD1222 COVID-19 vaccine. On this clone itself: Its antigen remains unknown.

Study-level results: Close to half of all spike-specific TCRs reportedly target regions of the variants that are unmutated. Clonal diversity was possibly underestimated, and white British individuals and females predominated among donors. CD4 TCRs linked to vaccination spanned spike, dominating at 160-218 and 743-854.

Only in-frame clones appear in the TCRdb table, and some are missing; sequencing was by immunoSEQ multiplex PCR. The sample has 110,000 to 150,000 clones; roughly 90% are singletons. Sequencing used peripheral blood, obtained 28 days after the second AZD1222 dose. This sequence was found in an adult who received the AZD1222 COVID-19 vaccine.

This CDR3 is CASSERAAYNEQFF. In nucleotides, the CDR3 is TGTGCCAGCAGTGAAAGGGCCGCCTACAATGAGCAGTTCTTC. This chain connects TRBV2 to TRBJ2-1; D remains ambiguous. The length of the CDR3 is 14 residues. V lost 2 bases and J lost 2, with 7 bases in between. Per germline, CDR1 SNHLY and CDR2 FYNNEI. Full variable domain (rest looked up from reference TRBV2 and TRBJ2-1): EPEVTQTPSHQVTQMGQEVILRCVPISNHLYFYWYRQILGQKVEFLVSFYNNEISEKSEIFDDQFSVERPDGSNFTLKIRSTKLEDSAMYFCASSERAAYNEQFFGPGTRLTVL.